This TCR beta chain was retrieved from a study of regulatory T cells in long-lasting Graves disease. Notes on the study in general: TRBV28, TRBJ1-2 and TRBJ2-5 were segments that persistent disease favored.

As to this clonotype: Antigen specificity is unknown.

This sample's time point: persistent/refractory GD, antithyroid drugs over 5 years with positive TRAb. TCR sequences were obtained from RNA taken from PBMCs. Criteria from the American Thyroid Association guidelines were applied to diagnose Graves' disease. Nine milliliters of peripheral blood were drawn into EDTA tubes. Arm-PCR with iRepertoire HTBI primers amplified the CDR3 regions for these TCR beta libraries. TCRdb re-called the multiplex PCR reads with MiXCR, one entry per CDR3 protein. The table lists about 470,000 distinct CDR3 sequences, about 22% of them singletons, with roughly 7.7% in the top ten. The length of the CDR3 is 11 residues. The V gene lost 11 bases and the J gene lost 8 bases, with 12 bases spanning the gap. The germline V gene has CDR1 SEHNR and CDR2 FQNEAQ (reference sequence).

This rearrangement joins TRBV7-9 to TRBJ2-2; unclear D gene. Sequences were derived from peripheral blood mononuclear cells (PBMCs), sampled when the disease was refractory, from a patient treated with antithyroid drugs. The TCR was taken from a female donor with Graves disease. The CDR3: CAPAPVGELFF. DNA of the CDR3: TGTGCCCCAGCCCCCGTGGGGGAGCTGTTTTTT.